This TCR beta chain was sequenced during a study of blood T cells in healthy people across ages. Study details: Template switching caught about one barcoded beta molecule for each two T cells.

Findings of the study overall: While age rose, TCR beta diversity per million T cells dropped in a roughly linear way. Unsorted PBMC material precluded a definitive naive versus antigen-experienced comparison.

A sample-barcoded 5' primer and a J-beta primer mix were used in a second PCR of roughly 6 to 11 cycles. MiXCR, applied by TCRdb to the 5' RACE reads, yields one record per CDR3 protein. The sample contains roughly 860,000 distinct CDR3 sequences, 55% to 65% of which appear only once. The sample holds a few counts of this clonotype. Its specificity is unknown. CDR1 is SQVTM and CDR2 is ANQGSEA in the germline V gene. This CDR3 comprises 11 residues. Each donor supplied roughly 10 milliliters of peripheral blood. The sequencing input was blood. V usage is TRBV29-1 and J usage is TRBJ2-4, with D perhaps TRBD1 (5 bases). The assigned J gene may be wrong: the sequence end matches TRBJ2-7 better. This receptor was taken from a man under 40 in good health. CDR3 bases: TGCAGCGTTGTAGGGGCGCTCGAGCAGTACTTC. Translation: CSVVGALEQYF.